These 8 T cell receptor beta chains came from one sample sequenced in a study of blood T cell repertoires in COVID-19. Generated by immunoSEQ multiplex PCR, the TCRdb table keeps only in-frame clones and is missing some. The data contain approximately 200,000 clones, about 80% of them seen just once; the ten biggest clones take up around 7.8%. Sample: peripheral blood. Receptors originate from a woman older than 75 with COVID-19, enrolled during active disease.

Concerning this clone itself: Other DNA sequences in the same sample also yield this CDR3. V and J are TRBV9 and TRBJ1-1, with 9 bases identical to TRBD1. V lost 0 bases, J lost 7 bases, and 7 bases stayed unmatched. CDR3 size: 15 residues. From germline, CDR1 is SGDLS and CDR2 YYNGEE. For the CDR3, the DNA is TGTGCCAGCAGCGTAGACCTAGGACAGGGGATTGAAGCTTTCTTT. Translation gives CASSVDLGQGIEAFF.

This clone was found once. This chain links TRBV5-5 with TRBJ1-2, with D possibly being TRBD1 (5 bases). This CDR3 has 16 residues. The V end was cut by 1 base, the J end by 2 bases, with 15 bases between. From germline, CDR1 is SGHKS and CDR2 YYEKEE (reference sequence). The CDR3 protein is CASSLPGTAGNYGYTF. The CDR3 DNA reads TGTGCCAGCAGCTTGCCCGGGACCGCGGGGAACTATGGCTACACCTTC.

The chain employs TRBV6-6 and TRBJ1-2, with TRBD1 matching 9 bases. The J segment lost 6 bases and the V segment lost 8 bases, leaving 10 bases of the junction unmatched. The germline V gene has CDR1 MNHNY and CDR2 SVGAGI (reference sequence). This CDR3 contains 14 residues. The CDR3 DNA reads as TGTGCCAGCCGGAGGTTCACAGGGGGCCATGGCTACACCTTC. Translating it yields CASRRFTGGHGYTF.

The chain couples TRBV11-2 to TRBJ1-2; D is possibly TRBD1 (5 bases). The germline V gene has CDR1 SGHAT and CDR2 FQNNGV. V lost 1 base, J lost 3 bases, and 9 bases lay in between. The CDR3 length is 14 residues. CDR3 bases: TGTGCCAGCAGCTTAGGGGGGGGATACTATGGCTACACCTTC. This sequence encodes CASSLGGGYYGYTF.

The rearrangement joins TRBV25-1 to TRBJ1-6; the D gene is possibly TRBD1 (6 bases). CDR3 length: 15 amino acids. V was trimmed by 0 bases and J by 10 bases, leaving 13 bases between them. The V gene's germline CDR1 is MGHDK and CDR2 SYGVNS. The DNA for the CDR3 is TGTGCCAGCAGTGAATATAAAGGGGGGGGGTCACCCCTCCACTTT. Encoded protein: CASSEYKGGGSPLHF.

This clone has a handful of counts. This chain joins TRBV5-1 and TRBJ2-5; perhaps TRBD1 as D (6 bases). The CDR3 has 15 residues. Germline CDR1 reads SGHRS; CDR2 reads YFSETQ. The germline V and J ends were trimmed by 2 bases and 5 bases, with 16 bases remaining between them. DNA for the CDR3: TGCGCCAGCAGCTTAGGAGGACAGCTAAGGGAGACCCAGTACTTC. It codes for CASSLGGQLRETQYF.

This chain links TRBV5-4 with TRBJ2-3, with D tentatively TRBD1 (6 bases). CDR1 and CDR2 from the germline V gene are SGHNT and YYREEE (reference sequence). CDR3 length equals 15 residues. The V end lost 0 bases, the J end lost 1 base, and 9 bases lay between the germline ends. The CDR3 protein is CASSLGNRGTDTQYF. The CDR3, as DNA: TGTGCCAGCAGCTTGGGAAACAGGGGCACAGATACGCAGTATTTT. Full variable domain (remainder filled in from reference TRBV5-4 and TRBJ2-3): ETGVTQSPTHLIKTRGQQVTLRCSSQSGHNTVSWYQQALGQGPQFIFQYYREEENGRGNFPPRFSGLQFPNYSSELNVNALELDDSALYLCASSLGNRGTDTQYFGPGTRLTVL.

The sample holds one count of this clone. The V call is TRBV20-1, the J call TRBJ2-1; TRBD2 matches 7 bases. After removal of 3 bases from V and 3 bases from J, the junction contained 5 bases not matched to a gene. The CDR3 sequence is 14 residues long. The germline V gene has CDR1 DFQATT and CDR2 SNEGSKA (reference sequence). CDR3 region: CSASYSGDYNEQFF. For the CDR3, the DNA is TGCAGTGCTAGTTACAGCGGGGACTACAATGAGCAGTTCTTC.